The 5 T cell receptor beta chains given below trace back to one sample, sequenced in a study of CD8 T cells in Susac syndrome. Random hexamers were used to reverse transcribe the RNA input (about 0.5 to 1 ug). TCRdb used MiXCR to reprocess the immunoSEQ multiplex PCR reads, holding one entry per CDR3 protein. The sample has about 300,000 distinct CDR3 sequences, 70% to 90% seen once. Sequencing was carried out using CD8+ T cells from PBMCs. The receptors come from a human donor with multiple sclerosis.

The chain has TRBV7-9 and TRBJ2-2; D is uncertain. Germline CDR1 reads SEHNR; CDR2 reads FQNEAQ (reference sequence). Trimming took 1 base from V and 3 from J, leaving 3 bases between them. This CDR3 comprises 13 residues. CDR3 nucleotide sequence: TGTGCCAGCAGCTTAGTCTACACCGGGGAGCTGTTTTTT. Protein product: CASSLVYTGELFF. The complete variable domain, with remaining parts taken from reference TRBV7-9 and TRBJ2-2, reads DTGVSQNPRHKITKRGQNVTFRCDPISEHNRLYWYRQTLGQGPEFLTYFQNEAQLEKSRLLSDRFSAERPKGSFSTLEIQRTEQGDSAMYLCASSLVYTGELFFGEGSRLTVL.

The V call is TRBV27, the J call TRBJ2-2; 11 nucleotides align to TRBD2. The germline V gene has CDR1 MNHEY and CDR2 SMNVEV (reference sequence). J lost 2 bases, V lost 7 bases, and 15 bases had no gene match. This CDR3 region has 19 residues. CDR3 nucleotides: TGTGCCAGCACCCTATGGGTGGGGCTAGCGGGAGGAAACACCGGGGAGCTGTTTTTT. Translating it yields CASTLWVGLAGGNTGELFF.

This chain uses TRBV5-8 with TRBJ2-5; TRBD2 matches 11 bases. CDR3 length: 14 residues. The germline CDR1 and CDR2 sequences are SGHTS and YDEGEE. The ends lost 7 bases at V and 7 bases at J; junction bases unmatched: 9. For the CDR3, the DNA is TGTGCCAGCCCGGGACTAGCGGCCTTTGGGACCCAGTACTTC. This gives the protein CASPGLAAFGTQYF.

The V gene is TRBV20-1, the J gene TRBJ1-1; D might be TRBD1 (6 bases). There are 12 residues in the CDR3. With 3 bases removed from V and 7 bases from J, the gap between germline ends came to 12 bases. The germline gives CDR1 DFQATT, CDR2 SNEGSKA (reference sequence). CDR3 sequence reads: CSARGAGYEAFF. The CDR3 DNA sequence: TGCAGTGCTAGGGGGGCGGGATATGAAGCTTTCTTT.

J is TRBJ2-1 and V is TRBV12-3 or TRBV12-4; 7 nucleotides align to TRBD2. V trimming: 7 bases; J trimming: 10 bases; junction bases outside the gene matches: 13. The length of the CDR3 is 14 residues. The CDR3 DNA sequence: TGTGCCAGCACTTCGGGACTACAAGGGGAGGAGCAGTTCTTC. Its translation is CASTSGLQGEEQFF.